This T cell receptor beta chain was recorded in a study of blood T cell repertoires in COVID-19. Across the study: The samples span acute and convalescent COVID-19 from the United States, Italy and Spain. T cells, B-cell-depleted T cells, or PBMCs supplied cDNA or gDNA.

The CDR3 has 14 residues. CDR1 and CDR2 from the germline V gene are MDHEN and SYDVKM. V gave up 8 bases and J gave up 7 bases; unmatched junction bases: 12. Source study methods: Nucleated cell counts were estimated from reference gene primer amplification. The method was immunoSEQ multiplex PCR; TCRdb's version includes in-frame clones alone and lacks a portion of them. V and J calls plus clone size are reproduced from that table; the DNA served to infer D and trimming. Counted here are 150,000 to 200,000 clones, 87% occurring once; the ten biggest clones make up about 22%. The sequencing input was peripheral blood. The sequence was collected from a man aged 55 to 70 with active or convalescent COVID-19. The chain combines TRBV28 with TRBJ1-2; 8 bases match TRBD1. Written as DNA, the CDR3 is TGTGCCAGCTCCTCAGGGGGCGCGTACTCTGGCTACACCTTC. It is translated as CASSSGGAYSGYTF.